The 5 T cell receptor beta chains below all came from one sample that was sequenced in a study of blood T cell repertoires in COVID-19. Sequenced by immunoSEQ multiplex PCR; TCRdb stores in-frame clones only, minus some. The sample lists 120,000 or so clones; roughly 85% were seen once. Sequencing used peripheral blood. All receptors come from a human donor in a cohort sampled during active COVID-19.

V is TRBV3-1 (or the pseudogene TRBV3-2) and J is TRBJ1-2; tentatively, D is TRBD1 (6 bases). Germline V gene data show CDR1 as LGHDT and CDR2 as YNNKEL (reference sequence). The CDR3 spans 14 residues. The V end was cut by 3 bases, the J end by 0 bases, with 8 bases between. The CDR3 DNA reads as TGTGCCAGCAGCCACAGGGGATCTAACTATGGCTACACCTTC. This codes for CASSHRGSNYGYTF.

This chain links TRBV4-1 with TRBJ2-7, with a possible D match to TRBD1 (6 bases). V was clipped by 1 base and J by 2 bases, with 12 bases between them. The CDR3 length is 15 residues. Germline-derived CDR1 and CDR2 are MGHRA and YSYEKL. CDR3 sequence (DNA): TGCGCCAGCAGCCAAGGGACAGTTGAAACCTACGAGCAGTACTTC. This gives the protein CASSQGTVETYEQYF.

The chain combines TRBV6-2 or TRBV6-3 with TRBJ2-2; 10 bases agree with TRBD2. Losses at the gene ends were 5 bases for V and 6 bases for J; bases not matched to a gene: 3. CDR1 and CDR2 from the germline V gene are MNHEY and SVGEGT. The CDR3 sequence is 14 residues long. The CDR3 protein is CASSLSGRPGELFF. The CDR3 region has the DNA TGTGCCAGCAGTCTTAGCGGGAGGCCCGGGGAGCTGTTTTTT.

This clone was seen a handful of times. The J gene is TRBJ2-1, the V gene TRBV29-1, with 10 positions matching TRBD1. With V trimmed by 4 bases and J by 8 bases, 8 bases remained unmatched. The CDR3 length is 14 residues. Per germline, CDR1 SQVTM and CDR2 ANQGSEA. CDR3 residues: CSVADRGRTHEQFF. The CDR3 nucleotides read TGCAGCGTTGCCGACAGGGGGCGGACCCATGAGCAGTTCTTC.

This clone was counted only a few times. The chain joins TRBV28 to TRBJ1-1; 10 nucleotides agree with TRBD1. Per the germline V gene, CDR1 is MDHEN and CDR2 is SYDVKM. The length of the CDR3 is 14 residues. Trimming cost V 6 bases and J 1 base; bases outside gene matches: 2. The CDR3 nucleotides read TGTGCCAGCAGGACAGGGGGCCCGAACACTGAAGCTTTCTTT. Translating gives CASRTGGPNTEAFF. Full variable domain (missing parts from reference TRBV28 and TRBJ1-1): DVKVTQSSRYLVKRTGEKVFLECVQDMDHENMFWYRQDPGLGLRLIYFSYDVKMKEKGDIPEGYSVSREKKERFSLILESASTNQTSMYLCASRTGGPNTEAFFGQGTRLTVV.